This T cell receptor beta chain stems from a study of blood T cell repertoires in COVID-19. The germline gives CDR1 WSHSY, CDR2 SAAADI. The CDR3 is 16 amino acids. V was cut by 3 bases and J by 7 bases, with 16 bases left in between. This clone was detected only once. Authors' processing steps: Reference gene primer amplification yielded estimated nucleated cell counts. TCRdb keeps only in-frame clones here, not all; method: immunoSEQ multiplex PCR. The V and J calls and clone size come from that table; D and trimming were worked out from the DNA. The sample comprises approximately 85,000 clones, around four fifths of which are singletons, and approximately 12% rests with the top ten.

The receptor was derived from a woman between 70 and 85 years old with active or convalescent COVID-19. The rearrangement uses TRBV10-2 and TRBJ1-6, with a possible D match to TRBD1 (6 bases). Sequencing used peripheral blood. CDR3 sequence reads: CASSDRGAVKNSPLHF. The CDR3 DNA sequence: TGCGCCAGCAGTGATCGGGGGGCGGTCAAGAATTCACCCCTCCACTTT.